These 27 T cell receptor beta chains were all obtained from the same sample, sequenced in a study of T-cell reconstitution after alpha-beta-depleted transplantation in children. Unique molecular identifiers featured in how the TCRbeta library was prepared. TCRdb independently ran MiXCR on the PCR reads; one entry per CDR3 protein. The sample has over 85,000 distinct CDR3 sequences, approximately 8% seen once; the top ten hold 16%. Source: PBMCs, taken before TCRalphabeta/CD19-depleted stem cell transplant. All receptors come from a boy younger than 10 with acute lymphoblastic leukemia, due to receive a stem cell transplant.

The chain combines TRBV12-3 or TRBV12-4 with TRBJ1-2, with 8 bases aligning to TRBD1. The CDR3 spans 16 residues. With 2 bases clipped from V and 5 bases from J, the junction kept 10 bases outside the gene matches. CDR3 loop: CASSLSSGGSMYGYTF. CDR3 in DNA: TGTGCCAGCAGTTTATCGTCAGGGGGCTCTATGTATGGCTACACCTTC.

This clonotype has a count of ten or more. The rearrangement joins TRBV5-4 to TRBJ1-1; D is ambiguous. The CDR3 contains 16 residues. V was pared by 0 bases and J by 0 bases, with 12 bases between. Per germline, CDR1 SGHNT and CDR2 YYREEE (reference sequence). The CDR3 DNA is TGTGCCAGCAGCTTGGGGGGAGGTGGGATGAACACTGAAGCTTTCTTT. It codes for CASSLGGGGMNTEAFF. The variable domain in full, with the rest retrieved from reference TRBV5-4 and TRBJ1-1, is ETGVTQSPTHLIKTRGQQVTLRCSSQSGHNTVSWYQQALGQGPQFIFQYYREEENGRGNFPPRFSGLQFPNYSSELNVNALELDDSALYLCASSLGGGGMNTEAFFGQGTRLTVV.

This clonotype was counted at least ten times. The gene calls are TRBV12-3 or TRBV12-4 and TRBJ1-1, with a possible D match to TRBD1 (6 bases). The ends were cut back, 6 bases at V and 1 base at J, with 12 bases in the middle. This CDR3 spans 14 amino acids. In DNA form, the CDR3 reads TGTGCCAGCAGGCCTACAGGGTGGAACACTGAAGCTTTCTTT. Translation gives CASRPTGWNTEAFF.

There are a few counts of this clonotype. The V call is TRBV5-1, the J call TRBJ2-2; D not certain. The CDR3 totals 15 residues. V dropped 0 bases and J dropped 5 bases, with 11 bases sitting between them. Germline assignment: CDR1 SGHRS and CDR2 YFSETQ. CDR3 DNA sequence: TGCGCCAGCAGCTTGGAGGCCCCACGGACCGGGGAGCTGTTTTTT. Protein sequence: CASSLEAPRTGELFF. The whole variable domain, filled in from reference TRBV5-1 and TRBJ2-2, reads KAGVTQTPRYLIKTRGQQVTLSCSPISGHRSVSWYQQTPGQGLQFLFEYFSETQRNKGNFPGRFSGRQFSNSRSEMNVSTLELGDSALYLCASSLEAPRTGELFFGEGSRLTVL.

This clonotype was found many times. The chain combines TRBV5-6 with TRBJ2-5; D is unresolved. The CDR3 sequence is 13 residues long. Germline-derived CDR1 and CDR2 are SGHDT and YYEEEE. V shed 2 bases and J shed 10 bases, with 15 bases lying between them. CDR3 loop: CASSLWQEDDQYF. For the CDR3, the DNA is TGTGCCAGCAGCTTATGGCAGGAAGACGACCAGTACTTC.

The chain combines TRBV20-1 with TRBJ1-6, with D perhaps TRBD1 (6 bases). The V and J ends lost 3 bases and 10 bases respectively, with 13 bases between them. This CDR3 spans 13 amino acids. The germline V gene encodes CDR1 DFQATT and CDR2 SNEGSKA (reference sequence). CDR3 residues: CSASFRGRSPLHF. The CDR3 nucleotides are TGCAGTGCTAGTTTCAGGGGTAGGTCACCCCTCCACTTT.

This clonotype showed up many times. This chain links TRBV28 with TRBJ1-2; D call uncertain. CDR1 is MDHEN and CDR2 is SYDVKM in the germline V gene. Trimming removed 5 bases from V and 4 bases from J, with 17 bases in between. CDR3 length equals 15 residues. The CDR3, as DNA: TGTGCCAGCAGTCTGGGGAAAGGTAGATTCTATGGCTACACCTTC. Amino acid sequence: CASSLGKGRFYGYTF.

This clonotype occurred a few times. The CDR3 DNA is TGTGCCAGCAAAAGCTCAGGGCCCCCCTACGAGCAGTACTTC. This codes for CASKSSGPPYEQYF. The chain has TRBV6-1 and TRBJ2-7, with D possibly matching TRBD1 (5 bases). The V end was cut by 7 bases, the J end by 2 bases, with 15 bases between. The CDR3 is 14 residues long. Germline CDR1 and CDR2: MNHNS and SASEGT.

This chain uses TRBV7-8 with TRBJ1-6, with TRBD1 as a possible D gene (5 bases). The V gene's germline CDR1 is SGHVS and CDR2 FQNEAQ. The CDR3 length is 16 residues. V dropped 5 bases and J dropped 6 bases, with 17 bases sitting between them. Here the CDR3 DNA reads TGTGCCAGCAGCGCTGTGGCGTCGGGGCCTAATTCACCCCTCCACTTT. It is translated as CASSAVASGPNSPLHF. Combining the CDR3 with reference TRBV7-8 and TRBJ1-6 gives the whole variable domain GAGVSQSPRYKVAKRGQDVALRCDPISGHVSLFWYQQALGQGPEFLTYFQNEAQLDKSGLPSDRFFAERPEGSVSTLKIQRTQQEDSAVYLCASSAVASGPNSPLHFGNGTRLTVT.

This clonotype was found many times. The chain is built from TRBV5-1 and TRBJ1-1; 8 nucleotides line up with TRBD1. Germline V gene data show CDR1 as SGHRS and CDR2 as YFSETQ. Trimming at V came to 1 base and at J to 5 bases, leaving 4 bases not matched to a gene. The CDR3 contains 14 residues. The CDR3 DNA sequence: TGCGCCAGCAGCTTGCAGGGGGCGCAAACTGAAGCTTTCTTT. Protein sequence: CASSLQGAQTEAFF.

This clonotype was counted a few times. The rearrangement links TRBV12-3 or TRBV12-4 to TRBJ1-1, with a weak D call TRBD1 (5 bases). V was cut by 5 bases and J by 1 base, with 14 bases left in between. The length of the CDR3 is 15 residues. The CDR3 DNA follows: TGTGCCAGCAGTCCGATTGGGGGTAGGAACACTGAAGCTTTCTTT. Protein sequence: CASSPIGGRNTEAFF.

This clonotype came up a few times. The chain employs TRBV5-4 and TRBJ1-1, with TRBD1 matching 8 bases. This CDR3 spans 15 amino acids. Germline V gene lookup returns CDR1 SGHNT and CDR2 YYREEE (reference sequence). The V segment lost 4 bases and the J segment 3 bases; nucleotides outside the gene matches: 8. CDR3 residues: CASSHTGGLDTEAFF. The CDR3 region has the DNA TGTGCCAGCAGCCATACAGGGGGGTTGGACACTGAAGCTTTCTTT.

This clonotype has just a few counts. The chain employs TRBV5-1 and TRBJ2-7; 12 bases fit TRBD2. Trimming removed 4 bases from V and 4 bases from J; junction bases left unmatched: 6. CDR3 size: 15 residues. Germline assignment: CDR1 SGHRS and CDR2 YFSETQ. Written as DNA, the CDR3 is TGCGCCAGCAGCGGTCGACTAGCGGGGGTATACGAGCAGTACTTC. Translation gives CASSGRLAGVYEQYF.

This clonotype was picked up a small number of times. J is TRBJ1-5 and V is TRBV6-5; D is unclear. The germline V gene has CDR1 MNHEY and CDR2 SVGAGI. Trimming cost V 7 bases and J 0 bases, with 13 bases left between them. CDR3 length: 15 residues. CDR3 sequence reads: CASTVSRYSNQPQHF. The DNA of the CDR3 is TGTGCCAGCACCGTTTCCCGCTATAGCAATCAGCCCCAGCATTTT.

This sequence joins TRBV29-1 and TRBJ1-1; possible D gene TRBD1, 5 bases. The CDR3 length is 14 residues. Germline CDR1 SQVTM, CDR2 ANQGSEA. Trimming removed 2 bases at V and 6 bases at J, with 16 bases between. CDR3 loop: CSVERLQDLAEAFF. The CDR3 DNA is TGCAGCGTTGAACGCTTACAGGACCTCGCTGAAGCTTTCTTT.

This clonotype was recorded at least ten times. This chain links TRBV7-2 with TRBJ2-3; perhaps TRBD2 as D (7 bases). CDR1 is SGHTA and CDR2 is FQGNSA in the germline V gene. Trimming left V 4 bases short and J 4 bases short, with 12 bases between. The CDR3 extends over 14 amino acids. This CDR3 reads CASSSVGGPDTQYF. In nucleotides, the CDR3 is TGTGCCAGCAGCTCTGTGGGGGGGCCAGATACGCAGTATTTT.

This clonotype was seen ten or more times. The genes are TRBV4-1 and TRBJ2-5; D remains unclear. The ends were cut back, 0 bases at V and 13 bases at J, with 9 bases in the middle. From germline, CDR1 is MGHRA and CDR2 YSYEKL. The CDR3 loop spans 11 amino acids. The CDR3 protein is CASSQERRWYF. The CDR3 DNA is TGCGCCAGCAGCCAAGAGCGGAGATGGTACTTC.

This clonotype was counted only a few times. This chain connects TRBV6-6 to TRBJ2-7; no clear D gene. The ends were cut back, 2 bases at V and 3 bases at J, with 2 bases in the middle. Germline V lookup: CDR1 MNHNY, CDR2 SVGAGI (reference sequence). The length of the CDR3 is 11 residues. CDR3 protein: CASSYNYEQYF. CDR3 DNA: TGTGCCAGCAGTTACAACTACGAGCAGTACTTC.

At least ten counts were recorded for this clonotype. The rearrangement joins TRBV10-3 to TRBJ1-2; a possible D gene is TRBD1 (5 bases). Germline CDR1 reads ENHRY; CDR2 reads SYGVKD. This CDR3 region has 13 residues. V was clipped by 5 bases and J by 8 bases, with 15 bases between them. DNA for the CDR3: TGTGCCATCAGTCCGGGAGGAGGGACCGGCTACACCTTC. Amino acids: CAISPGGGTGYTF.

There are many counts of this clonotype. The chain joins TRBV5-1 to TRBJ2-4; D call uncertain. The CDR3 runs 13 residues. Germline CDR1 is SGHRS and CDR2 is YFSETQ. Trimming shortened V by 4 bases and J by 1 base, and 6 bases separated the two germline ends. The CDR3 DNA reads as TGCGCCAGCAGCCCGGACGCCAAAAACATTCAGTACTTC. Residues: CASSPDAKNIQYF. Complete variable domain (other parts from reference TRBV5-1 and TRBJ2-4): KAGVTQTPRYLIKTRGQQVTLSCSPISGHRSVSWYQQTPGQGLQFLFEYFSETQRNKGNFPGRFSGRQFSNSRSEMNVSTLELGDSALYLCASSPDAKNIQYFGAGTRLSVL.

In its sample, this clonotype was seen a few times. The rearrangement joins TRBV4-2 to TRBJ2-1, with D tentatively TRBD1 (6 bases). V was cut by 0 bases and J by 3 bases, with 9 bases left in between. The CDR3 is 15 amino acids. Germline assignment: CDR1 LGHNA and CDR2 YNFKEQ. CDR3 amino acids: CASSQDTGNYNEQFF. CDR3 bases: TGTGCCAGCAGCCAAGATACAGGGAACTACAATGAGCAGTTCTTC.

At least ten counts were recorded for this clonotype. The chain has TRBV28 and TRBJ1-6; unclear D gene. The V gene lost 5 bases and the J gene lost 9 bases, with 17 bases spanning the gap. Per germline, CDR1 MDHEN and CDR2 SYDVKM. The CDR3 is 15 amino acids. CDR3 loop: CASSPKLGLVSPLHF. The CDR3 DNA reads TGTGCCAGCAGTCCGAAATTAGGACTGGTTTCACCCCTCCACTTT.

In its sample, this clonotype was seen many times. This chain joins TRBV20-1 and TRBJ2-2; D is tentatively TRBD1 or TRBD2 (5 bases each). Germline V gene data show CDR1 as DFQATT and CDR2 as SNEGSKA (reference sequence). CDR3 length: 16 amino acids. V was trimmed by 5 bases and J by 7 bases, leaving 23 bases between them. Here the CDR3 reads CSAGAGTEYQVGELFF. The DNA of the CDR3 is TGCAGTGCTGGGGCCGGGACCGAGTATCAAGTCGGGGAGCTGTTTTTT.

Here the CDR3 DNA reads TGTGCCACCATCAGAGGAGGCACAGATACGCAGTATTTT. As protein: CATIRGGTDTQYF. The genes are TRBV10-3 and TRBJ2-3; D call uncertain. The CDR3 is made up of 13 amino acids. Trimming cost V 10 bases and J 1 base, with 12 bases left between them. The germline gives CDR1 ENHRY, CDR2 SYGVKD.

This clonotype has a count of ten or more. The chain links TRBV12-3 or TRBV12-4 to TRBJ2-7; D is undetermined. The V end was cut by 5 bases, the J end by 3 bases, with 20 bases between. This CDR3 is 16 amino acids long. CDR3 protein: CASSLTFLRGDYEQYF. In DNA form, the CDR3 reads TGTGCCAGCAGTCTCACCTTCCTTCGAGGAGACTACGAGCAGTACTTC.

CDR3 loop: CATSRDLVETQYF. The CDR3 DNA reads as TGTGCCACCAGCAGAGATTTGGTTGAGACCCAGTACTTC. The V and J genes are TRBV15 and TRBJ2-5; D gene uncertain. V lost 0 bases to trimming and J lost 5 bases, with 7 bases between them. The CDR3 is 13 amino acids. Germline CDR1 and CDR2: LNHNV and YYDKDF (reference sequence).

This clonotype was seen a few times. The J gene is TRBJ2-1, the V gene TRBV6-2 or TRBV6-3; D is undetermined. V dropped 8 bases and J dropped 3 bases, with 17 bases sitting between them. Germline V gene sequence: CDR1 MNHEY, CDR2 SVGEGT. This CDR3 is 15 amino acids long. The CDR3 nucleotides read TGTGCCAGCGGAACCTTGGGGTTCCTCTACAATGAGCAGTTCTTC. Translation: CASGTLGFLYNEQFF.